The 10 T cell receptor beta chains below come from one sample, sequenced in a study of control samples from healthy donors and cancer patients. Repertoires were generated with immunoSEQ multiplex PCR, while TCRdb's copy carries only in-frame clones and drops some. The repertoire holds 90,000 to 95,000 clones, with around four fifths as singletons. Material for sequencing was blood. The source is a man aged 25-40 years in good health.

This clone was recorded only once. V gene TRBV6-5 combines with J gene TRBJ1-5; possible D gene TRBD1, 5 bases. V lost 6 bases to trimming and J lost 0 bases, with 9 bases between them. Germline V gene sequence: CDR1 MNHEY, CDR2 SVGAGI. This CDR3 spans 14 amino acids. The DNA of the CDR3 is TGTGCCAGCAGCCGTGACAGTAGCAATCAGCCCCAGCATTTT. It translates to CASSRDSSNQPQHF.

The chain carries TRBV25-1 and TRBJ1-2; 9 nucleotides line up with TRBD1. Trimming removed 6 bases from V and 7 bases from J; junction bases left unmatched: 21. This CDR3 contains 18 residues. The germline V gene has CDR1 MGHDK and CDR2 SYGVNS. The chain's CDR3 is CASSSDLPLTGGVVGYTF. In nucleotides, the CDR3 is TGTGCCAGCAGCTCTGACCTCCCCTTGACAGGGGGGGTGGTTGGCTACACCTTC.

The CDR3 here is CASATGGREPQHF. The DNA of the CDR3 is TGTGCCAGTGCGACAGGGGGCAGAGAGCCCCAGCATTTT. The rearrangement uses TRBV19 and TRBJ1-5; 10 bases agree with TRBD1. V was pared by 8 bases and J by 8 bases, with 6 bases of the junction left unmatched. The CDR3 spans 13 residues. CDR1 LNHDA and CDR2 SQIVND come from the germline V gene (reference sequence).

This chain links TRBV5-4 with TRBJ1-2, with D possibly being TRBD1 (6 bases). The CDR3 runs 16 residues. Trimming removed 3 bases at V and 2 bases at J, with 17 bases between. Per germline, CDR1 SGHNT and CDR2 YYREEE (reference sequence). The CDR3 DNA follows: TGTGCCAGCAGCTACCACATAGGGGGTTCAAACTATGGCTACACCTTC. It specifies CASSYHIGGSNYGYTF.

The chain employs TRBV7-2 and TRBJ2-5, with 11 nucleotides matching TRBD2. Germline CDR1 SGHTA, CDR2 FQGNSA. The CDR3 has 16 amino acids. The junction had 4 bases not matched to a gene; V was cut back by 0 bases and J by 4 bases. The CDR3 coding sequence is TGTGCCAGCAGCTTAGCCATAGCGGGGGGGAGAGAGACCCAGTACTTC. This gives the protein CASSLAIAGGRETQYF.

This clone was picked up one time. J is TRBJ1-2 and V is TRBV21-1. TRBV21-1 is a documented pseudogene. The CDR3 spans 16 residues. The CDR3 loop reads CASSKGVGRPCDGYTF. The CDR3 DNA follows: TGTGCCAGCAGCAAAGGGGTGGGTAGGCCGTGTGATGGCTACACCTTC.

The sample holds a few counts of this clone. V usage is TRBV27 and J usage is TRBJ1-1, with D perhaps TRBD1 (5 bases). CDR1 and CDR2 (germline): MNHEY, SMNVEV (reference sequence). The CDR3 length is 13 residues. The V gene lost 6 bases and the J gene lost 1 base, with 9 bases spanning the gap. In DNA, the CDR3 is TGTGCCAGCAGCCGGGACGGGAACACTGAAGCTTTCTTT. Translating gives CASSRDGNTEAFF.

About this clone itself: Other nucleotide sequences from this sample produce the same CDR3. The rearrangement joins TRBV5-1 to TRBJ2-2; TRBD1 matches 7 bases. This CDR3 contains 15 residues. Trimming at V came to 4 bases and at J to 1 base, leaving 4 bases not matched to a gene. Per the germline V gene, CDR1 is SGHRS and CDR2 is YFSETQ. DNA for the CDR3: TGCGCCAGCAGCCCCCGGACAGGGAACACCGGGGAGCTGTTTTTT. This sequence encodes CASSPRTGNTGELFF.

This clone was seen more than once but under ten times. V gene TRBV15 combines with J gene TRBJ2-7, with D uncertain. Trimming shortened V by 0 bases and J by 4 bases, and 16 bases separated the two germline ends. The CDR3 is 16 residues long. CDR1 is LNHNV, CDR2 YYDKDF, per germline (reference sequence). Written as DNA, the CDR3 is TGTGCCACCAGCAGAGATTCGGTAGAACTGGGGTACGAGCAGTACTTC. Translation gives CATSRDSVELGYEQYF.

Comment on this clone: Different DNA sequences within this sample yield the same CDR3. The chain carries TRBV13 and TRBJ1-6; 10 bases fit TRBD1. With 5 bases clipped from V and 10 bases from J, the junction kept 11 bases outside the gene matches. Germline CDR1 reads PRHDT; CDR2 reads FYEKMQ (reference sequence). This CDR3 comprises 16 residues. CDR3 residues: CASSAPTGTGDSPLHF. The CDR3 coding sequence is TGTGCCAGCAGCGCGCCGACCGGGACAGGGGACTCACCCCTCCACTTT. Full variable domain (rest looked up from reference TRBV13 and TRBJ1-6): AAGVIQSPRHLIKEKRETATLKCYPIPRHDTVYWYQQGPGQDPQFLISFYEKMQSDKGSIPDRFSAQQFSDYHSELNMSSLELGDSALYFCASSAPTGTGDSPLHFGNGTRLTVT.